This TCR beta chain was sequenced during a study of patients and donors after allogeneic stem cell transplantation. The CDR3 consists of 13 residues. V shed 5 bases, J shed 0 bases, and the junction held 4 bases outside the gene matches. Per the germline V gene, CDR1 is DFQATT and CDR2 is SNEGSKA (reference sequence). Via MiXCR, TCRdb re-called the RT-PCR reads, giving one row per CDR3 protein. The table shows about a million distinct CDR3 sequences, with approximately 19% occurring only once. The TCR was taken from a human donor who was either an allogeneic HSCT recipient or a stem cell or donor lymphocyte infusion donor (not recorded which). It is not recorded whose cells these are; they may come from a transplant donor. Sequencing was carried out using blood, either unsorted or a sorted T cell fraction (not recorded which). The rearrangement links TRBV20-1 to TRBJ2-7, with 7 bases matching TRBD2. The CDR3 sequence is CSALLAASYEQYF. CDR3 coding DNA: TGCAGTGCTCTCCTAGCGGCCTCCTACGAGCAGTACTTC.